What follows describes a single TCR beta chain. Its antigen is not identified. Germline CDR1 and CDR2: SQVTM and ANQGSEA. The CDR3 length is 13 residues. Trimming removed 4 bases from V and 2 bases from J, with 11 bases in between. This entry comes from a study of HIV-infected children after antiretroviral therapy interruption. Study results and limitations: Naive CD4+ CDR3 sharing between time points fell after interruption began.

As to treatment: PENTA 11 planned treatment interruption arm or continuous ART arm. From thawed PBMCs, naive CD4+ CD45RA+ CD45RO- T cells were sorted. RNA-based 3' RACE libraries used unique molecular identifiers. TCRdb used MiXCR to reprocess the 3' RACE reads, holding one entry per CDR3 protein. The data show about 86,000 distinct CDR3 sequences, around 6.9% seen once. The V and J genes are TRBV29-1 and TRBJ1-1; D not certain. This sequence originates from a pool of human donors with HIV. Sequences were derived from CD45RA+ CD4+ T cells from PBMCs, pooled from several time points, sampled from a donor given antiretroviral therapy, either interrupted or continuous. Subset here: naive CD4+ CD45RA+ CD45RO- T cells. The CDR3 DNA is TGCAGCGTTGCGCCGGGAATCAACACTGAAGCTTTCTTT. Translation: CSVAPGINTEAFF.